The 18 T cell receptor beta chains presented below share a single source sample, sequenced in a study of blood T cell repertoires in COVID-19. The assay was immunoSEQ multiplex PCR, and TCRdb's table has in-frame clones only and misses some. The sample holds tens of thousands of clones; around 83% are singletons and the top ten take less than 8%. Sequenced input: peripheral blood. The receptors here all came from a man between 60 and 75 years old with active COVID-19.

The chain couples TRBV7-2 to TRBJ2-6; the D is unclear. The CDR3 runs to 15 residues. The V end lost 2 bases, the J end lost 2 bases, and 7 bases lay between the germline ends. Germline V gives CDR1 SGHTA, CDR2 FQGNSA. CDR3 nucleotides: TGTGCCAGCAGCTTAAGTCGGGCTGGGGCCAACGTCCTGACTTTC. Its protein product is CASSLSRAGANVLTF.

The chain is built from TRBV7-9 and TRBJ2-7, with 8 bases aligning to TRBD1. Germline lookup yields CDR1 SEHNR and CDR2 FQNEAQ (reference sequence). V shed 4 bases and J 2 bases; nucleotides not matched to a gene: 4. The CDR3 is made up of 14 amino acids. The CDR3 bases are TGTGCCAGCAGCTACGGGACAGGAGCCTACGAGCAGTACTTC. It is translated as CASSYGTGAYEQYF.

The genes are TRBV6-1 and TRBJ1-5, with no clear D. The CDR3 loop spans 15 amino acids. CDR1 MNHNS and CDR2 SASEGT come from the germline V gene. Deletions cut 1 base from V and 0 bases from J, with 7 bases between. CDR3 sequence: CASSEGGSSNQPQHF. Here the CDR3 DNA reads TGTGCCAGCAGTGAAGGTGGCTCTAGCAATCAGCCCCAGCATTTT.

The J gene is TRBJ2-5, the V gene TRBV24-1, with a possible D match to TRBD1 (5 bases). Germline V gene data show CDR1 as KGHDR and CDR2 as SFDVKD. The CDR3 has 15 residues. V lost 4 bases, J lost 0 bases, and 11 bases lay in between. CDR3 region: CATSEAGLYQETQYF. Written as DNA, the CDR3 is TGTGCCACCAGTGAAGCAGGGTTGTACCAAGAGACCCAGTACTTC.

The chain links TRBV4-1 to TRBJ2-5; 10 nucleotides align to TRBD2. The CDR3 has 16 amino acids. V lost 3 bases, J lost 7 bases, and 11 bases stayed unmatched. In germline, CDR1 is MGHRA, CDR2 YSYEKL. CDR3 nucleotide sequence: TGCGCCAGCAGCCATTCCTCCGGACTAGCGGTTCGGACCCAGTACTTC. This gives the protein CASSHSSGLAVRTQYF.

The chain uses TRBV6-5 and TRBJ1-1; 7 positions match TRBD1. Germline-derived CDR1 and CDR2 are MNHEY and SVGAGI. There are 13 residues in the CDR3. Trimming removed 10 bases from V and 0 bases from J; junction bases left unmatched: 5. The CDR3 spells CAIQGSMNTEAFF. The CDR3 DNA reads TGTGCCATACAGGGGTCGATGAACACTGAAGCTTTCTTT.

Written as DNA, the CDR3 is TGTGCCAGCTCACAACGGACAGGAAGGAACACTGAAGCTTTCTTT. Protein sequence: CASSQRTGRNTEAFF. The chain joins TRBV18 to TRBJ1-1; 7 positions agree with TRBD1. Germline CDR1 KGHSH, CDR2 LQKENI. The V gene end was trimmed by 4 bases and the J gene end by 1 base; junction bases not matched to a gene: 6. This CDR3 has 15 residues.

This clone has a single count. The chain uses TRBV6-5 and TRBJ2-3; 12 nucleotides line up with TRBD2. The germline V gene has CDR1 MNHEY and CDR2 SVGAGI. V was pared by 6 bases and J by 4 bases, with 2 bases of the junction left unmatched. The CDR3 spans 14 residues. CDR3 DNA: TGTGCCAGCAGACGGACTAGCGGGGCAGATACGCAGTATTTT. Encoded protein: CASRRTSGADTQYF.

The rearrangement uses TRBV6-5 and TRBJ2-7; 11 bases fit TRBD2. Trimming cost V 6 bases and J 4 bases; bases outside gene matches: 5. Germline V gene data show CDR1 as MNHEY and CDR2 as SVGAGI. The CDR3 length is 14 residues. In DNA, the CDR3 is TGTGCCAGCAGATCTAGCGGGGGGATTTACGAGCAGTACTTC. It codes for CASRSSGGIYEQYF.

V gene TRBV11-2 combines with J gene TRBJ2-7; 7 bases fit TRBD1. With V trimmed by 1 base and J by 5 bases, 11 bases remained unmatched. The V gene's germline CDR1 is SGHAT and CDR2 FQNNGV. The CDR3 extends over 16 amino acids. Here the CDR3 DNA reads TGTGCCAGCAGCTTAGGGTTCGGGACAGCCCCCGACGAGCAGTACTTC. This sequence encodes CASSLGFGTAPDEQYF.

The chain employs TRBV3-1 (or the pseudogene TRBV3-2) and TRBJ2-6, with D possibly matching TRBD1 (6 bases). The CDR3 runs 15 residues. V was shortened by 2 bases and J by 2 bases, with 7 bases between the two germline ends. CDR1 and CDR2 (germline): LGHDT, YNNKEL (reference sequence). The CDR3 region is CASSQTGTGANVLTF. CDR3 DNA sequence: TGTGCCAGCAGCCAAACAGGGACTGGGGCCAACGTCCTGACTTTC.

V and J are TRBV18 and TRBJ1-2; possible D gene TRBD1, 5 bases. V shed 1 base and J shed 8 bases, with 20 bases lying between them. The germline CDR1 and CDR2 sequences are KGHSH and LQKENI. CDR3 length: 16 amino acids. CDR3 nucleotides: TGTGCCAGCTCACCACGGCTCCGGGGGGAGCTGGTAGGCTACACCTTC. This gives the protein CASSPRLRGELVGYTF.

The CDR3 sequence is CASSQQPGLAGRGDTQYF. The CDR3 DNA follows: TGCGCCAGCAGCCAACAACCGGGACTAGCGGGGCGAGGAGATACGCAGTATTTT. The rearrangement links TRBV4-3 to TRBJ2-3, with 13 bases matching TRBD2. The germline CDR1 and CDR2 sequences are LGHNA and YSLEER. The CDR3 runs to 18 residues. Unmatched junction bases numbered 10, after V lost 2 bases and J lost 5 bases.

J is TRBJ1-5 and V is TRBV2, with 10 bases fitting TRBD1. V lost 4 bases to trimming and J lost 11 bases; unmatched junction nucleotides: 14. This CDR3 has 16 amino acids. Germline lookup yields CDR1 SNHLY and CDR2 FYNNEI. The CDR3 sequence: CASSALTGGDFEAQHF. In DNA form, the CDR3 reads TGTGCCAGCAGTGCCCTGACAGGGGGCGACTTTGAAGCCCAGCATTTT.

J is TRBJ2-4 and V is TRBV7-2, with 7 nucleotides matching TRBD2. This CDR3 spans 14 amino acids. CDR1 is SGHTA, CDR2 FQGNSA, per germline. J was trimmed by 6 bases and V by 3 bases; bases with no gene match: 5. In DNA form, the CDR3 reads TGTGCCAGCAGCTTGGGCGGGGGATCAAACATTCAGTACTTC. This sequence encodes CASSLGGGSNIQYF.

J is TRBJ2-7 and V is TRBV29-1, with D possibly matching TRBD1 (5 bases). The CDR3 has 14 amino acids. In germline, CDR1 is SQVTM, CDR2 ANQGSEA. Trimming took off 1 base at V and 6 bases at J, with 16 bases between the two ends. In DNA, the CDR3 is TGCAGCGTTGAAGGTCCAGGGATCACAGGCGAGCAGTACTTC. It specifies CSVEGPGITGEQYF.

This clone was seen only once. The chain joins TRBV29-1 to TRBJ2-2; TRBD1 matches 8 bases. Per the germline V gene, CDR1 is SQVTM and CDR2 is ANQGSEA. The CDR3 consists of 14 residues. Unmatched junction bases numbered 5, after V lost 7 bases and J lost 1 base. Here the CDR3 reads CSATGAGNTGELFF. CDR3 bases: TGCAGCGCGACAGGGGCGGGGAACACCGGGGAGCTGTTTTTT.

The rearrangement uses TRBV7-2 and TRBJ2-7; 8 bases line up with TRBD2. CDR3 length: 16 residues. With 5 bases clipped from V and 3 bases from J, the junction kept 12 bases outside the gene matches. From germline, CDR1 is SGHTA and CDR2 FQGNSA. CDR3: CASSPGVAGSYYEQYF. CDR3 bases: TGTGCCAGCAGCCCGGGGGTAGCGGGGTCTTACTACGAGCAGTACTTC.